The sequence of this T cell receptor (beta chain) was determined in a study of Ad26.COV2.S vaccination and SARS-CoV-2 variants. As for treatment: roughly 19 received Ad26.COV2.S at low or high dose, single or two shots; 5 received placebo; per-sample allocation not given. At day 63 after the first vaccine or placebo injection, samples were drawn. Only in-frame clones appear in the TCRdb table, and some are missing; sequencing was by immunoSEQ multiplex PCR. The table has 400,000 to 500,000 clones, 85% to 90% seen once; the top ten hold around 2.5%. Sequenced material: peripheral blood, taken in a trial of Ad26.COV2.S vaccine versus placebo. This TCR came from a person between 18 and 65 years old who received the Ad26.COV2.S COVID-19 vaccine or a placebo.

CDR3 residues: CASSDTGYGYTF. The CDR3 DNA follows: TGTGCCAGCAGTGATACCGGGTATGGCTACACCTTC. The J gene is TRBJ1-2, the V gene TRBV25-1; the D is unclear. The CDR3 has 12 residues. CDR1 and CDR2 from the germline V gene are MGHDK and SYGVNS. V was cut by 3 bases and J by 5 bases, with 7 bases left in between.